This TCR beta chain was retrieved from a study of blood T cell repertoires in COVID-19. Study-wide background: In each case, the material was cDNA or gDNA derived from T cells, B-cell-depleted T cells, or PBMCs.

In the original processing: The authors estimated nucleated cell counts from reference gene primer amplification. TCRdb's table, derived via immunoSEQ multiplex PCR, lists solely in-frame clones and lacks some. V, J and clone size reflect that table, while D and trimming were determined from the DNA. Of approximately 160,000 clones in the sample, approximately 82% are singletons; the top ten hold around 4.8%. Self-reported history from a screening survey and questionnaire set each donor's cohort. CDR1 and CDR2 (germline): GTSNPN, SVGIG (reference sequence). This CDR3 is 15 amino acids long. Trimming took 4 bases from V and 0 from J; bases not matched to a gene: 7.

Sequencing input: PBMCs or T cells enriched from blood (not recorded which). The rearrangement joins TRBV30 to TRBJ2-3, with TRBD1 matching over 7 bases. The origin of this receptor is a woman between 50 and 59 years old who had recovered from COVID-19. CDR3 region: CAWIAGTASTDTQYF. As DNA, the CDR3 is TGTGCCTGGATCGCCGGGACAGCTAGCACAGATACGCAGTATTTT.